The following is a TCR beta chain sequence with its context. What it recognizes is unknown. Autoimmune disease history or systemic immunosuppression excluded patients. These data come from a study of OX40 agonist ivuxolimab in advanced cancers. CDR3 size: 17 residues. The junction had 14 bases not matched to a gene; V was cut back by 3 bases and J by 4 bases. Germline CDR1 reads SGHAT; CDR2 reads FQNNGV. Using immunoSEQ multiplex PCR, the repertoire was profiled, and TCRdb retains in-frame clones only, with some absent. Here the sample spans approximately 65,000 clones, roughly 90% being singletons. Study-wide findings and caveats: Normalized T-cell clonal expansion was also low in a subset of nonresponders. CD8+ T cells showed, on average, more clonal expansion than CD4+ cells. Circulating CD4+ and CD8+ T cells showed clonal expansion by week 6 at 0.1 to 3.0 mg/kg.

The specimen was CD4+ or CD8+ T cells sorted from blood, collected in a trial of the OX40 agonist ivuxolimab. The genes are TRBV11-2 and TRBJ1-1; 7 bases align to TRBD1. This TCR was sampled from an adult with an advanced solid tumor such as melanoma, head and neck, liver or kidney cancer. The CDR3 protein is CASSLVPGYRGTTEAFF. The CDR3, as DNA: TGTGCCAGCAGCTTGGTTCCCGGGTACAGGGGTACCACTGAAGCTTTCTTT.